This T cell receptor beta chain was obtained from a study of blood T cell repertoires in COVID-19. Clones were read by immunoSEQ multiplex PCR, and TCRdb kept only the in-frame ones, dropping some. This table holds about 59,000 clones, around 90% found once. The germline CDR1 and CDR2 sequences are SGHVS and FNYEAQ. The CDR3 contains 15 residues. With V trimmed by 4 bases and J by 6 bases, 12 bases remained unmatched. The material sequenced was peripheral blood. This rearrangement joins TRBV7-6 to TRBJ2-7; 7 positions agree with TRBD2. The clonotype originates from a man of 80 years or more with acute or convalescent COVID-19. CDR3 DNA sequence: TGTGCCAGCAGCTCGGCGGGGCGCGGGGAGGGCGAGCAGTACTTC. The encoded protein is CASSSAGRGEGEQYF.